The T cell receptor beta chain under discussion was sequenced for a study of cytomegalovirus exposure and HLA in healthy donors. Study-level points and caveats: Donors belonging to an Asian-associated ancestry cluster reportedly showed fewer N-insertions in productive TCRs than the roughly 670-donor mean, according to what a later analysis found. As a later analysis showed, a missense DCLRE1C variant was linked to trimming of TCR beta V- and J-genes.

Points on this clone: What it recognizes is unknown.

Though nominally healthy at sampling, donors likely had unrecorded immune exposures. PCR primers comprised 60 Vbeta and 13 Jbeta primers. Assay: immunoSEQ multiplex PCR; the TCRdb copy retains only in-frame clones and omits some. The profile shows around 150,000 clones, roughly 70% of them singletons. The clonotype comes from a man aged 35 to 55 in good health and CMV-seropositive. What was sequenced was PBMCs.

The CDR3 DNA follows: TGTGCCAGCAGCCCAGGGGTGTACGAGCAGTACTTC. Its translation: CASSPGVYEQYF. The gene calls are TRBV14 and TRBJ2-7, with D possibly matching TRBD1 (6 bases). Germline V gives CDR1 SGHDN, CDR2 FVKESK. V was pared by 4 bases and J by 4 bases, with 8 bases between. The CDR3 extends over 12 amino acids.